One and the same sample provided the 22 T cell receptor beta chains below, sequenced in a study of response to subunit inactivated influenza vaccine. TCRdb ran MiXCR on the RT-PCR reads and lists one entry per CDR3 protein. The sample shows fewer than 250,000 distinct CDR3 sequences, under 15% of them seen only once. Material: CD8+ T cells sorted from PBMCs, obtained more than 4 days after vaccination. These receptors all come from a man between 50 and 59 years old who received an inactivated influenza vaccine.

V and J are TRBV6-2 or TRBV6-3 and TRBJ2-3, with D perhaps TRBD1 (6 bases). The CDR3 extends over 14 amino acids. The V end was cut by 6 bases, the J end by 2 bases, with 12 bases between. CDR1 MNHEY and CDR2 SVGEGT come from the germline V gene. CDR3 protein: CASRRDTYTDTQYF. The CDR3, as DNA: TGTGCCAGCAGACGGGACACCTACACAGATACGCAGTATTTT.

The genes are TRBV4-1 and TRBJ2-1; D possibly matches TRBD1 or TRBD2 (5 bases each). This CDR3 is 15 amino acids long. V was shortened by 3 bases and J by 7 bases, with 16 bases between the two germline ends. Looked up from germline, CDR1 is MGHRA and CDR2 is YSYEKL. The CDR3 sequence: CASSQIGTPSNEQFF. CDR3 nucleotide sequence: TGCGCCAGCAGCCAGATAGGGACCCCGTCAAATGAGCAGTTCTTC.

The chain combines TRBV7-9 with TRBJ2-5; 8 bases are shared with TRBD2. Germline V gene data show CDR1 as SEHNR and CDR2 as FQNEAQ (reference sequence). The V and J ends lost 5 bases and 5 bases, in that order; junction bases with no gene match: 16. The CDR3 is made up of 17 amino acids. CDR3: CASSNPTVRGVGETQYF. The DNA of the CDR3 is TGTGCCAGCAGCAACCCGACTGTGCGGGGGGTCGGGGAGACCCAGTACTTC.

In this sample, this clonotype turned up a few times. The V call is TRBV11-2, the J call TRBJ2-4; the match to TRBD1 covers 10 bases. The CDR3 length is 20 residues. From germline, CDR1 is SGHAT and CDR2 FQNNGV. The V gene end was trimmed by 5 bases and the J gene end by 0 bases; junction bases not matched to a gene: 16. CDR3 amino acids: CASSLGTGTGDILAKNIQYF. The CDR3 DNA reads TGTGCCAGCAGCCTAGGAACCGGGACAGGGGATATATTAGCCAAAAACATTCAGTACTTC. The full variable domain, rest sourced from reference TRBV11-2 and TRBJ2-4, is EAGVAQSPRYKIIEKRQSVAFWCNPISGHATLYWYQQILGQGPKLLIQFQNNGVVDDSQLPKDRFSAERLKGVDSTLKIQPAKLEDSAVYLCASSLGTGTGDILAKNIQYFGAGTRLSVL.

This clonotype was seen more than once but under ten times. This chain connects TRBV7-8 to TRBJ2-1; D ambiguous. V lost 5 bases and J lost 1, with 18 bases in between. This CDR3 contains 17 residues. CDR1 SGHVS and CDR2 FQNEAQ come from the germline V gene. The CDR3 DNA reads TGTGCCAGCAGCGCCAATCACTACAAGACGTCCTACAATGAGCAGTTCTTC. It translates to CASSANHYKTSYNEQFF.

The chain recombines TRBV6-6 with TRBJ2-7; D not resolved. V lost 6 bases and J 2 bases, leaving 8 bases between the germline ends. CDR1 MNHNY and CDR2 SVGAGI come from the germline V gene (reference sequence). The CDR3 is 12 amino acids. This CDR3 is CASSNGPYEQYF. CDR3 nucleotides: TGTGCCAGCAGCAACGGTCCCTACGAGCAGTACTTC.

This clonotype showed up many times. The chain uses TRBV6-2 or TRBV6-3 and TRBJ2-7; D is uncertain. Germline V CDR1 and CDR2: MNHEY, SVGEGT. The CDR3 is 11 residues long. V was clipped by 5 bases and J by 3 bases, with 5 bases between them. CDR3 region: CASSQDYEQYF. The CDR3 DNA follows: TGTGCCAGCAGTCAAGACTACGAGCAGTACTTC.

V is TRBV15 and J is TRBJ2-1; tentatively, D is TRBD2 (5 bases). Per germline, CDR1 LNHNV and CDR2 YYDKDF (reference sequence). The germline V and J ends were trimmed by 0 bases and 3 bases, with 12 bases remaining between them. The CDR3 consists of 16 residues. This chain's CDR3 is CATSRDRAGVYNEQFF. DNA of the CDR3: TGTGCCACCAGCAGAGATCGGGCGGGCGTCTACAATGAGCAGTTCTTC.

The V gene is TRBV25-1, the J gene TRBJ1-2; weak D call: TRBD1 (6 bases). Germline V gives CDR1 MGHDK, CDR2 SYGVNS. This CDR3 has 12 residues. Deletions cut 8 bases from V and 4 bases from J, with 11 bases between. CDR3 in amino acids: CASGGGLYGYTF. As DNA, the CDR3 is TGTGCCAGCGGCGGGGGGCTCTATGGCTACACCTTC.

CDR3 coding DNA: TGTGCCAGCAGCCAAGCAGGGGTGAACACTGAAGCTTTCTTT. This codes for CASSQAGVNTEAFF. The chain has TRBV3-1 and TRBJ1-1; D possibly corresponds to TRBD1 (6 bases). The germline gives CDR1 LGHDT, CDR2 YNNKEL (reference sequence). V was clipped by 1 base and J by 0 bases, with 6 bases between them. The CDR3 has 14 residues.

CDR3 in DNA: TGTGCCAGCAGTTACGGAGGGGGAGAGACCCAGTACTTC. Residues: CASSYGGGETQYF. The chain is built from TRBV6-5 and TRBJ2-5; possibly TRBD1 or TRBD2 for D (6 bases each). CDR3 size: 13 residues. CDR1 and CDR2 from the germline V gene are MNHEY and SVGAGI. V was pared by 2 bases and J by 4 bases, with 8 bases between.

This clonotype appeared a few times. This chain links TRBV16 with TRBJ2-7; no clear D. The CDR3 has 14 amino acids. V was pared by 2 bases and J by 2 bases, with 10 bases between. Germline V gene data show CDR1 as KGHSY and CDR2 as FQNENV. Here the CDR3 DNA reads TGTGCCAGCAGCCAAGTTGGCCAGGCCTACGAGCAGTACTTC. Translation: CASSQVGQAYEQYF.

The rearrangement links TRBV4-1 to TRBJ2-7; D might be TRBD1 (6 bases). Deletions cut 0 bases from V and 1 base from J, with 13 bases between. This CDR3 region has 16 residues. CDR1 is MGHRA and CDR2 is YSYEKL in the germline V gene. The CDR3 loop is CASSQDPQTGSYEQYF. The CDR3 region has the DNA TGCGCCAGCAGCCAAGATCCACAGACAGGATCCTACGAGCAGTACTTC.

This chain connects TRBV11-2 to TRBJ1-1; no firm D call. Per germline, CDR1 SGHAT and CDR2 FQNNGV. This CDR3 region has 13 residues. Trimming shortened V by 5 bases and J by 5 bases, and 12 bases separated the two germline ends. The CDR3: CASSLEGWTEAFF. CDR3 DNA: TGTGCCAGCAGCCTGGAAGGCTGGACTGAAGCTTTCTTT.

This chain uses TRBV6-5 with TRBJ1-2, with 8 bases fitting TRBD1. V shed 0 bases, J shed 8 bases, and the junction held 8 bases outside the gene matches. Germline CDR1 and CDR2: MNHEY and SVGAGI. The CDR3 has 15 residues. The CDR3 protein is CASSYSAGGLGGYTF. The CDR3 DNA reads as TGTGCCAGCAGTTACTCGGCAGGGGGCTTGGGAGGCTACACCTTC.

This clonotype was observed many times. V usage is TRBV12-3 or TRBV12-4 and J usage is TRBJ2-7; tentative D call: TRBD1 (6 bases). This CDR3 has 12 residues. The germline V and J ends were trimmed by 4 bases and 5 bases, with 9 bases remaining between them. The DNA for the CDR3 is TGTGCCAGCAGTTACGGACAGAACGAGCAGTACTTC. It is translated as CASSYGQNEQYF.

This chain joins TRBV29-1 and TRBJ2-4, with TRBD1 matching 9 bases. J was trimmed by 12 bases and V by 5 bases; bases with no gene match: 5. Germline-derived CDR1 and CDR2 are SQVTM and ANQGSEA. This CDR3 has 11 residues. The CDR3 DNA is TGCAGCGTTATGACAGGGGGAGATCAGTACTTC. Amino acids: CSVMTGGDQYF.

The rearrangement uses TRBV12-3 or TRBV12-4 and TRBJ2-1; D is unclear. The CDR3 totals 14 residues. V lost 8 bases and J 5 bases, leaving 16 bases between the germline ends. The CDR3 coding sequence is TGTGCCAGCGGAAGGAACACCCCCAACAATGAGCAGTTCTTC. Translated, it gives CASGRNTPNNEQFF.

This clonotype was observed a handful of times. The chain has TRBV4-3 and TRBJ2-7; TRBD1 or TRBD2 may be the D gene (6 bases each). V shed 0 bases and J shed 1 base, with 10 bases lying between them. The length of the CDR3 is 15 residues. Germline V CDR1 and CDR2: LGHNA, YSLEER. CDR3 sequence: CASSQERGGSYEQYF. CDR3 DNA sequence: TGCGCCAGCAGCCAAGAGAGAGGGGGGTCCTACGAGCAGTACTTC.

The V call is TRBV6-2 or TRBV6-3, the J call TRBJ2-4, with D maybe TRBD2 (6 bases). V was pared by 7 bases and J by 3 bases, with 16 bases between. This CDR3 has 15 residues. Germline V CDR1 and CDR2: MNHEY, SVGEGT. The CDR3 loop is CASKKEGTGKNIQYF. CDR3 DNA sequence: TGTGCCAGCAAGAAGGAGGGGACGGGCAAAAACATTCAGTACTTC.

This clonotype was counted a few times. J is TRBJ1-2 and V is TRBV6-5; D gene uncertain. The CDR3 has 11 residues. Trimming stripped 8 bases from V and 5 bases from J, with 9 bases between. The germline gives CDR1 MNHEY, CDR2 SVGAGI. CDR3 in amino acids: CASRSPYGYTF. In DNA, the CDR3 is TGTGCCAGCCGGTCCCCTTATGGCTACACCTTC.

A few counts support this clonotype. V gene TRBV7-6 combines with J gene TRBJ1-1; D is unresolved. The V gene's germline CDR1 is SGHVS and CDR2 FNYEAQ. This CDR3 is built from 15 residues. V was pared by 1 base and J by 6 bases, with 15 bases between. CDR3 nucleotide sequence: TGTGCCAGCAGCTTAGGGCGCGACCCTGCGGCTGAAGCTTTCTTT. This codes for CASSLGRDPAAEAFF.